This T cell receptor beta chain was obtained from a study of T cells in Graves' hyperthyroidism and ophthalmopathy. Uncontrolled infection, other autoimmune disease, pregnancy or lactation barred patients from enrollment. Clinical symptoms, serum thyroxine, TRAb, thyroid ultrasound and orbital computed tomography informed diagnoses. PBMCs were derived from approximately 10 ml fresh peripheral blood. Study results and caveats: Among clonotypes expanded in thyroid above 0.001, most were also found in blood.

For this clonotype: Antigen specificity is unknown.

The source material, RNA transcripts, was used to amplify TCR beta CDR3 regions. A set of HTBI primers served as the primers for a first-round RT-PCR of the TCR CDR3. TCRdb re-called the multiplex PCR reads through MiXCR, storing one row per CDR3 protein. The table has approximately 270,000 distinct CDR3 sequences, roughly 15% seen once. This CDR3 is built from 13 residues. CDR1 is MGHDK, CDR2 SYGVNS, per germline. V lost 8 bases and J 2 bases, leaving 12 bases between the germline ends. The V call is TRBV25-1, the J call TRBJ1-1; D is possibly TRBD1 (5 bases). This receptor was identified in a middle-aged woman with Graves' hyperthyroidism that later progressed to Graves' ophthalmopathy. The sequenced sample was blood. The DNA for the CDR3 is TGTGCCAGCCTTGACAGATTCAACACTGAAGCTTTCTTT. It encodes CASLDRFNTEAFF. Drawing the rest from reference TRBV25-1 and TRBJ1-1, the complete variable domain is EADIYQTPRYLVIGTGKKITLECSQTMGHDKMYWYQQDPGMELHLIHYSYGVNSTEKGDLSSESTVSRIRTEHFPLTLESARPSHTSQYLCASLDRFNTEAFFGQGTRLTVV.